This T cell receptor (beta chain) was profiled in a study of cytomegalovirus exposure and HLA in healthy donors. PCR employed 60 Vbeta and 13 Jbeta primers. Repertoires were generated with immunoSEQ multiplex PCR, while TCRdb's copy carries only in-frame clones and drops some. Of tens of thousands of clones listed, about 74% are singletons. Notes on this clone: Its antigen is unknown.

Whole-study findings and limits: The HLA-A and HLA-B alleles of most subjects were reportedly predicted accurately from TCR beta sequences. Fewer N-insertions (relative to the roughly 720-donor mean) were reportedly seen in an Asian-associated ancestry cluster in a later analysis.

CDR3 length: 17 amino acids. After removal of 3 bases from V and 6 bases from J, the junction contained 14 bases not matched to a gene. Germline values: CDR1 GTSNPN, CDR2 SVGIG (reference sequence). This clonotype was sampled from a man aged 25-45 years in good health and CMV-seronegative. Sequenced input: PBMCs. The V call is TRBV30, the J call TRBJ2-1; the match to TRBD2 covers 10 bases. The CDR3 region is CAWSQGVLAGVGNEQFF. The CDR3 DNA follows: TGTGCCTGGAGCCAAGGGGTCCTAGCGGGAGTCGGCAATGAGCAGTTCTTC.